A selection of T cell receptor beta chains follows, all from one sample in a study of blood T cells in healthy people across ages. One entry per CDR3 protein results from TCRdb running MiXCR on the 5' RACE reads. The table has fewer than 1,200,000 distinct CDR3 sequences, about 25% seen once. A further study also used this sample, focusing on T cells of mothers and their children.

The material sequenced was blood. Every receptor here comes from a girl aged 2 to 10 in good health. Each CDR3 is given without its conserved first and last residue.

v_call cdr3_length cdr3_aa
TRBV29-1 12 SVSGTGEGYGYT
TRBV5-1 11 ASSIGLPNEQF
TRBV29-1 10 SAGTLSYEQY
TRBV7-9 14 ASSSSGSGSQETQY
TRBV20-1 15 SAIPPGGPYSYNEQF
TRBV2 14 ASSEVFGQGNYEQY
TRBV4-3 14 ASSQDLGLDTGELF
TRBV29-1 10 SVGQSTDTQY
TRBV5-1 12 ASSLKRSYNEQF
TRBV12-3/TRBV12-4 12 ASSLLRQGHEQF
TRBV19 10 ASSFRYNEQF
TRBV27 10 ASSLLFGEQY